One and the same sample provided the 27 T cell receptor beta chains below, sequenced in a study of blood T cell repertoires in COVID-19. Using immunoSEQ multiplex PCR, the repertoire was profiled, and TCRdb retains in-frame clones only, with some absent. The sample has 95,000 to 150,000 clones, 78% seen once. Sequencing was performed on peripheral blood. These TCRs come from a man between 65 and 80 years old with acute or convalescent COVID-19.

This chain connects TRBV29-1 to TRBJ1-2; a weak D match, TRBD1 (5 bases). Germline-derived CDR1 and CDR2 are SQVTM and ANQGSEA. The CDR3 consists of 13 residues. V lost 5 bases and J lost 7, with 17 bases in between. This CDR3 is CSVLGVPSPGYTF. The CDR3 bases are TGCAGCGTTTTAGGGGTGCCGTCCCCTGGCTACACCTTC. Variable domain in full (rest from reference TRBV29-1 and TRBJ1-2): SAVISQKPSRDICQRGTSLTIQCQVDSQVTMMFWYRQQPGQSLTLIATANQGSEATYESGFVIDKFPISRPNLTFSTLTVSNMSPEDSSIYLCSVLGVPSPGYTFGSGTRLTVV.

V usage is TRBV5-4 and J usage is TRBJ2-5; D may be TRBD1 (6 bases). The CDR3 covers 15 residues. Germline lookup yields CDR1 SGHNT and CDR2 YYREEE (reference sequence). Deletions cut 1 base from V and 2 bases from J, with 12 bases between. The CDR3 reads CASSLKRQGQETQYF. The DNA of the CDR3 is TGTGCCAGCAGCTTGAAACGGCAGGGGCAAGAGACCCAGTACTTC.

Here the CDR3 DNA reads TGTGCCAGCAGCCCGGTAGCGAATACAGATACGCAGTATTTT. Translated, it gives CASSPVANTDTQYF. The chain joins TRBV7-3 to TRBJ2-3; TRBD2 might be the D (5 bases). The CDR3 length is 14 residues. The germline V gene has CDR1 SGHTA and CDR2 FQGTGA. V shed 5 bases and J shed 3 bases, with 12 bases lying between them.

The V and J genes are TRBV18 and TRBJ2-7, with D possibly TRBD1 on 5 matching bases. Germline CDR1 and CDR2: KGHSH and LQKENI. The CDR3 consists of 13 residues. V was clipped by 4 bases and J by 9 bases, with 16 bases between them. The CDR3 spells CASSLDSSLGQYF. The CDR3 nucleotides are TGTGCCAGCTCACTCGACAGCTCTTTAGGGCAGTACTTC.

This clone was detected once. This chain connects TRBV6-2 or TRBV6-3 to TRBJ1-6; D not resolved. The V end lost 5 bases, the J end lost 2 bases, and 10 bases lay between the germline ends. CDR1 MNHEY and CDR2 SVGEGT come from the germline V gene. CDR3 size: 15 residues. The CDR3 DNA reads TGTGCCAGCAGTGACGGCGGAACCTATAATTCACCCCTCCACTTT. It codes for CASSDGGTYNSPLHF.

The chain combines TRBV15 with TRBJ2-7; 12 bases fit TRBD1. Germline CDR1 and CDR2: LNHNV and YYDKDF (reference sequence). V lost 1 base and J lost 4; bases outside the gene matches: 5. The CDR3 contains 16 residues. The CDR3 DNA follows: TGTGCCACCAGCAGAGTAGGGACAGGGGGCAGGTACGAGCAGTACTTC. This gives the protein CATSRVGTGGRYEQYF.

This chain joins TRBV7-9 and TRBJ2-1, with D tentatively TRBD1 (5 bases). V was cut by 5 bases and J by 4 bases, with 12 bases left in between. The CDR3 is 14 amino acids. Germline-derived CDR1 and CDR2 are SEHNR and FQNEAQ (reference sequence). CDR3 sequence reads: CASSIDSDYNEQFF. The CDR3 DNA reads TGTGCCAGCAGCATCGACAGCGATTACAATGAGCAGTTCTTC.

The CDR3 spells CASSQEMAGDRSPLHF. In DNA form, the CDR3 reads TGTGCCAGCAGCCAAGAAATGGCAGGGGATAGATCACCCCTCCACTTT. The V and J genes are TRBV4-2 and TRBJ1-6; possibly TRBD1 for D (6 bases). There are 16 residues in the CDR3. Germline V gene sequence: CDR1 LGHNA, CDR2 YNFKEQ. V was cut by 0 bases and J by 10 bases, with 16 bases left in between.

This clone showed up just once. This CDR3 is CSVASNTGELFF. The CDR3 nucleotides read TGCAGCGTTGCGTCGAACACCGGGGAGCTGTTTTTT. V gene TRBV29-1 combines with J gene TRBJ2-2, with unresolved D. The CDR3 extends over 12 amino acids. Germline V gives CDR1 SQVTM, CDR2 ANQGSEA. V was cut by 4 bases and J by 0 bases, with 3 bases left in between.

The V call is TRBV19, the J call TRBJ1-1; possible D gene TRBD1, 6 bases. In germline, CDR1 is LNHDA, CDR2 SQIVND (reference sequence). This CDR3 spans 16 amino acids. V was clipped by 3 bases and J by 2 bases, with 16 bases between them. CDR3 loop: CASSMTYRVINTEAFF. CDR3 coding DNA: TGTGCCAGTAGTATGACTTACAGGGTCATAAACACTGAAGCTTTCTTT. Full variable domain (outside the CDR3, taken from reference TRBV19 and TRBJ1-1): DGGITQSPKYLFRKEGQNVTLSCEQNLNHDAMYWYRQDPGQGLRLIYYSQIVNDFQKGDIAEGYSVSREKKESFPLTVTSAQKNPTAFYLCASSMTYRVINTEAFFGQGTRLTVV.

The chain is built from TRBV30 and TRBJ1-5; 10 positions agree with TRBD1. Germline values: CDR1 GTSNPN, CDR2 SVGIG (reference sequence). The CDR3 contains 17 residues. Trimming removed 2 bases from V and 0 bases from J; junction bases left unmatched: 7. For the CDR3, the DNA is TGTGCCTGGAGTCCGGACAGGGGGTCTTATAGCAATCAGCCCCAGCATTTT. Translated, it gives CAWSPDRGSYSNQPQHF.

This chain links TRBV4-3 with TRBJ2-1, with 7 bases identical to TRBD2. V dropped 0 bases and J dropped 6; count of bases not matched to a gene: 8. From germline, CDR1 is LGHNA and CDR2 YSLEER. The CDR3 consists of 16 residues. CDR3: CASSQDIGDYGNEQFF. In DNA, the CDR3 is TGCGCCAGCAGCCAAGATATCGGGGACTACGGCAATGAGCAGTTCTTC.

The V call is TRBV14, the J call TRBJ2-5; unclear D gene. Between the trimmed V and J ends, which lost 1 base and 3 bases, there was a span of 9 bases. The CDR3 consists of 14 residues. CDR1 is SGHDN, CDR2 FVKESK, per germline. CDR3 coding DNA: TGTGCCAGCAGCCAAGCAACTTTGAAAGAGACCCAGTACTTC. Its translation is CASSQATLKETQYF.

For this clone: Germline is not matched at one junction end, which may reflect a read error. The CDR3 region is CASSTGTGNTIYF. The CDR3 nucleotides are TGTGCCAGCAGCACCGGGACTGGGAACACCATATATTTT. V and J are TRBV12-3 or TRBV12-4 and TRBJ1-3; D might be TRBD1 (5 bases). This CDR3 contains 13 residues.

The chain joins TRBV27 to TRBJ2-7, with 7 bases that match TRBD2. There are 13 residues in the CDR3. Germline CDR1 is MNHEY and CDR2 is SMNVEV (reference sequence). J gave up 4 bases and V 5 bases, and 5 bases lay outside the gene matches. The CDR3 region is CASSLGGGYEQYF. CDR3 sequence (DNA): TGTGCCAGCAGTCTCGGGGGAGGGTACGAGCAGTACTTC.

V gene TRBV11-3 combines with J gene TRBJ1-1; D is possibly TRBD1 (6 bases). CDR3 length: 15 amino acids. V was clipped by 6 bases and J by 0 bases, with 14 bases between them. Germline lookup yields CDR1 SGHNT and CDR2 YENEEA. CDR3 amino acids: CASRVGGHMNTEAFF. The CDR3 nucleotides are TGTGCCAGCAGGGTCGGGGGGCACATGAACACTGAAGCTTTCTTT.

The rearrangement joins TRBV4-3 to TRBJ2-2, with D unresolved. The CDR3 has 16 residues. Trimming took off 0 bases at V and 2 bases at J, with 10 bases between the two ends. The germline V gene encodes CDR1 LGHNA and CDR2 YSLEER. The CDR3 reads CASSQEQRLNTGELFF. DNA for the CDR3: TGCGCCAGCAGCCAAGAGCAGCGTCTTAACACCGGGGAGCTGTTTTTT.

The rearrangement links TRBV6-5 to TRBJ1-1; 10 bases align to TRBD1. Trimming cost V 5 bases and J 7 bases; bases outside gene matches: 7. This CDR3 spans 14 amino acids. Germline values: CDR1 MNHEY, CDR2 SVGAGI. The CDR3 nucleotides are TGTGCCAGCAGTCTAATCCGGGACAGGGGTGAAGCTTTCTTT. Translation gives CASSLIRDRGEAFF.

The J gene is TRBJ1-2, the V gene TRBV5-1; D remains ambiguous. The CDR3 runs 14 residues. V was shortened by 4 bases and J by 8 bases, with 18 bases between the two germline ends. Germline V CDR1 and CDR2: SGHRS, YFSETQ. CDR3: CASSRLEGSGGYTF. The CDR3 DNA is TGCGCCAGCAGCCGCTTGGAGGGCTCGGGGGGCTACACCTTC.

CDR3 protein: CASSDVAGGSYNSPLHF. Written as DNA, the CDR3 is TGTGCCAGCAGTGACGTCGCCGGGGGCTCCTATAATTCACCCCTCCACTTT. This chain links TRBV6-4 with TRBJ1-6; perhaps TRBD1 as D (5 bases). Germline assignment: CDR1 MRHNA and CDR2 SNTAGT. The CDR3 is 17 amino acids. Trimming left V 2 bases short and J 0 bases short, with 11 bases between.

This chain joins TRBV7-2 and TRBJ2-2; D is possibly TRBD1 (6 bases). This CDR3 has 15 amino acids. Looked up from germline, CDR1 is SGHTA and CDR2 is FQGNSA. Trimming took 5 bases from V and 4 from J, leaving 14 bases between them. CDR3 protein: CASSLQGGGTGELFF. For the CDR3, the DNA is TGTGCCAGCAGCCTACAGGGCGGAGGCACCGGGGAGCTGTTTTTT.

V gene TRBV5-6 combines with J gene TRBJ1-6; TRBD1 aligns across 8 bases. Trimming cost V 0 bases and J 7 bases; bases outside gene matches: 9. Germline V CDR1 and CDR2: SGHDT, YYEEEE. CDR3 size: 17 residues. CDR3 in amino acids: CASSLASQGAYNSPLHF. The CDR3 DNA is TGTGCCAGCAGCTTGGCCTCCCAGGGGGCATACAATTCACCCCTCCACTTT.

The chain combines TRBV11-3 with TRBJ2-5, with TRBD1 as a possible D gene (8 bases). The V end lost 4 bases, the J end lost 1 base, and 16 bases lay between the germline ends. Germline CDR1 reads SGHNT; CDR2 reads YENEEA. The CDR3 sequence is 16 residues long. The DNA of the CDR3 is TGTGCCAGCAGCTCAGGGGGGGGACAGGCCCAAGAGACCCAGTACTTC. Its translation is CASSSGGGQAQETQYF.

This clone was seen a single time. The V call is TRBV25-1, the J call TRBJ1-5; a weak D match, TRBD1 (6 bases). Trimming stripped 6 bases from V and 5 bases from J, with 11 bases between. Germline lookup yields CDR1 MGHDK and CDR2 SYGVNS. The CDR3 loop spans 13 amino acids. CDR3 nucleotides: TGTGCCAGCAGACAGGGTCAGGATCAGCCCCAGCATTTT. It translates to CASRQGQDQPQHF. Looking up the rest from reference TRBV25-1 and TRBJ1-5 gives the full variable domain: EADIYQTPRYLVIGTGKKITLECSQTMGHDKMYWYQQDPGMELHLIHYSYGVNSTEKGDLSSESTVSRIRTEHFPLTLESARPSHTSQYLCASRQGQDQPQHFGDGTRLSIL.

The chain links TRBV27 to TRBJ2-2, with TRBD2 as a possible D gene (5 bases). With 5 bases removed from V and 0 bases from J, the gap between germline ends came to 10 bases. The CDR3 runs 15 residues. In germline, CDR1 is MNHEY, CDR2 SMNVEV (reference sequence). CDR3 amino acids: CASSPRGANTGELFF. The CDR3 nucleotides read TGTGCCAGCAGTCCCCGGGGAGCGAACACCGGGGAGCTGTTTTTT.

The chain employs TRBV7-2 and TRBJ1-2, with no clear D. Germline V lookup: CDR1 SGHTA, CDR2 FQGNSA. Between the trimmed V and J ends, which lost 2 bases and 7 bases, there was a span of 17 bases. The CDR3 has 15 amino acids. CDR3 residues: CASSLYRRGRRGYTF. The DNA of the CDR3 is TGTGCCAGCAGCTTATATCGGCGGGGTCGTCGTGGCTACACCTTC.

The J gene is TRBJ1-1, the V gene TRBV7-6, with D unclear. The CDR3 extends over 15 amino acids. Per germline, CDR1 SGHVS and CDR2 FNYEAQ. Between the trimmed V and J ends, which lost 5 bases and 4 bases, there was a span of 17 bases. Written as DNA, the CDR3 is TGTGCCAGCAGCCCAGGCGTTTCGCGTGTCACTGAAGCTTTCTTT. Translated: CASSPGVSRVTEAFF.